Listed below are T cell receptor beta chains from one sample, sequenced in a study of blood T cell repertoires in COVID-19. Clones were read by immunoSEQ multiplex PCR, and TCRdb kept only the in-frame ones, dropping some. The table has a few hundred thousand clones, 88% seen once. The source material was peripheral blood. The receptors were gathered from a woman aged 25-40 years with COVID-19, enrolled during active disease. CDR3s leave out the opening cysteine and the closing phenylalanine or tryptophan.

v_gene: TRBV4-3; CDR3aa: ASSQDLAGQYEQY
v_gene: TRBV2; CDR3aa: ASSPYPRDSQETQY
v_gene: TRBV4-3; CDR3aa: ASSPGTSGSTDTQY
v_gene: TRBV20-1; CDR3aa: SASDFRGSSYEQY
v_gene: TRBV3-1/TRBV3-2; CDR3aa: ATTTGDGNTIY
v_gene: TRBV3-1/TRBV3-2; CDR3aa: ASSQGIAGVDTQY
v_gene: TRBV19; CDR3aa: ASTTDSLRGYT
v_gene: TRBV24-1; CDR3aa: ATGGQGASTDTQY
v_gene: TRBV27; CDR3aa: ASSQTSGRTGANVLT
v_gene: TRBV27; CDR3aa: ASSLSPVAPSNEQY
v_gene: TRBV6-5; CDR3aa: ATGDSVTYEQY
v_gene: TRBV19; CDR3aa: AGKGAGDVYGYT
v_gene: TRBV11-2; CDR3aa: ASSLDLVLSYNSPLH
v_gene: TRBV5-6; CDR3aa: ASSLTSVTYEQY
v_gene: TRBV7-6; CDR3aa: ASSLIGVGTDTQY
v_gene: TRBV11-2; CDR3aa: ASSLGLTSGRESGETQY
v_gene: TRBV7-8; CDR3aa: ASSGGWQSNQPQH
v_gene: TRBV5-8; CDR3aa: ASSLFAPQETQY
v_gene: TRBV3-1/TRBV3-2; CDR3aa: ASSQGGYYGYT
v_gene: TRBV5-6; CDR3aa: ASSLGLAGGLF
v_gene: TRBV7-2; CDR3aa: ASSSTRDRGGGYT
v_gene: TRBV28; CDR3aa: ASSLSSTNEKLF
v_gene: TRBV6-5; CDR3aa: ASSPSGIKPQH
v_gene: TRBV9; CDR3aa: ASSPDSANEKLF
v_gene: TRBV11-2; CDR3aa: ASSLVPAGVTDTQY
v_gene: TRBV7-3; CDR3aa: ASSLTGVAGEANTDTQY
v_gene: TRBV7-6; CDR3aa: ASSLGARGYTEAF
v_gene: TRBV5-5; CDR3aa: ASSLSGAGNTDTQY
v_gene: TRBV6-7; CDR3aa: ASTQSNTEAF
v_gene: TRBV28; CDR3aa: ASSFEGGGNQPQH
v_gene: TRBV5-5; CDR3aa: ASSSQETQY
v_gene: TRBV3-1/TRBV3-2; CDR3aa: ASSQVLAFTGTGELF
v_gene: TRBV12-3/TRBV12-4; CDR3aa: ASSRPQGEAF
v_gene: TRBV4-1; CDR3aa: ASSQDPGTGGYEQY
v_gene: TRBV28; CDR3aa: ASSDAGLKSYEQY
v_gene: TRBV14; CDR3aa: ASRPGRGSEQY
v_gene: TRBV13; CDR3aa: ASSFFAREAYEQY
v_gene: TRBV15; CDR3aa: ATSRDRVSTDTQY
v_gene: TRBV5-1; CDR3aa: ASSWGPTGDSPLH
v_gene: TRBV28; CDR3aa: ATSRTGNYGYT
v_gene: TRBV13; CDR3aa: ASSPGLATTDTQY
v_gene: TRBV4-1; CDR3aa: ASSLRESPPGYT
v_gene: TRBV7-3; CDR3aa: ASSLMGGRADTQY
v_gene: TRBV9; CDR3aa: ASSRGLAGGRNEQF
v_gene: TRBV28; CDR3aa: ASSTTTTQY
v_gene: TRBV19; CDR3aa: ASRGHRAGELF